This entry describes one T cell receptor beta chain. Its antigen is unknown. No much larger clonotype is one base removed from it; base qualities were not supplied. To prepare the library, the immunoSEQ multiplex PCR assay was applied. The clones in this table, taken by TCRdb from immuneACCESS, are in-frame only. Not every clone is retained; where verified, under half of the shortfall comes from an unresolved V gene, and the cause of the rest is unknown. The sample table holds roughly 60,000 clones, of which around 96% were seen once. The biggest ten clones account for 2.5% of the sample. Trimming costs V 6 bases and J 10 bases, and their ends lie 18 bases apart. Its CDR3 holds 13 amino acids, cysteine through phenylalanine. The DNA shown is the 39-base CDR3, in frame from base 1. The germline V gene (reference sequence) gives CDR1 as LNHDA and CDR2 as SQIVND. The record originates from a study of T cell changes during pregnancy in multiple sclerosis (dated by TCRdb to about 2019). Study-wide context: The study examined how the T cell repertoire changed over the course of pregnancy in women with multiple sclerosis.

Sequences were derived from CD8+ T cells from peripheral blood mononuclear cells, sampled after pregnancy. The chain is encoded by TRBV19 joined to TRBJ1-1, with TRBD1 tentatively as D gene (5 bases match). The source is a female donor with multiple sclerosis, enrolled in a pregnancy study. CDR3 region: CASRPGGGEGAFF. The bases read TGTGCCAGTAGGCCCGGGGGAGGCGAGGGAGCTTTCTTT. The entire variable domain, with the stretches around the CDR3 drawn from the reference TRBV19 and TRBJ1-1 proteins, is DGGITQSPKYLFRKEGQNVTLSCEQNLNHDAMYWYRQDPGQGLRLIYYSQIVNDFQKGDIAEGYSVSREKKESFPLTVTSAQKNPTAFYLCASRPGGGEGAFFGQGTRLTVV.